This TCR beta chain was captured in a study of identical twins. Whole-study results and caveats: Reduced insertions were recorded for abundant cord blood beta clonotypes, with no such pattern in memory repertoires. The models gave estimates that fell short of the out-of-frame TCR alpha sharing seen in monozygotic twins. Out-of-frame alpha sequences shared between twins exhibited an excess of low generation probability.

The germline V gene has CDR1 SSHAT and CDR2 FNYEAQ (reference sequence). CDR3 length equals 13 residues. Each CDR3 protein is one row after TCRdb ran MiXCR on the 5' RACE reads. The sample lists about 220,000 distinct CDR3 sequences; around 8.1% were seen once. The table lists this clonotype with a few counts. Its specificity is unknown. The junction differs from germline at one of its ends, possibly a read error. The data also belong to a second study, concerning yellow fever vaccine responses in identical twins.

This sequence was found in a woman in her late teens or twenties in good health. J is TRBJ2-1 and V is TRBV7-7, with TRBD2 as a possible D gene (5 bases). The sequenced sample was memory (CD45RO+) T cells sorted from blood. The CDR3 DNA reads TGTGCTAGCACCCCGGGCGGGCGCAATGAGCAGTTCTTC. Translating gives CASTPGGRNEQFF.